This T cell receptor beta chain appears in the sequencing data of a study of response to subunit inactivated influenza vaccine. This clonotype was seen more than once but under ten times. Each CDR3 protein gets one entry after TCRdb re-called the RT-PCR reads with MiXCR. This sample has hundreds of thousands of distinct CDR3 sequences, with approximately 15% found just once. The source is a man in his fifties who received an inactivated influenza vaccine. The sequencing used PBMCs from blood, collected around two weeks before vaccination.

CDR3 sequence reads: CASSPALTGSREQYF. In nucleotides, the CDR3 is TGTGCCAGCAGTCCCGCCCTGACAGGTAGTAGGGAGCAGTACTTC. The chain links TRBV12-3 or TRBV12-4 to TRBJ2-7, with D possibly TRBD1 on 6 matching bases. CDR3 size: 15 residues. V was trimmed by 5 bases and J by 7 bases, leaving 21 bases between them.